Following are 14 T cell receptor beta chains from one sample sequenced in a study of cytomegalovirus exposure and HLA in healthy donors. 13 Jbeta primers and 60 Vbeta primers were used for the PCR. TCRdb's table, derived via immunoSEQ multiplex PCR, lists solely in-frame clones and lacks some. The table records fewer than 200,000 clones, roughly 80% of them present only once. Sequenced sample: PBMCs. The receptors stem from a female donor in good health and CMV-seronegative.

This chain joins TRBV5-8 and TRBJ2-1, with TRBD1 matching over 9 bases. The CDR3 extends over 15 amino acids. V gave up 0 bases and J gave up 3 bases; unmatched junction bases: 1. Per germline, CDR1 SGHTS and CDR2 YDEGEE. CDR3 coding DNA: TGTGCCAGCAGCTTGGGGGACAGGGTCTACAATGAGCAGTTCTTC. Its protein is CASSLGDRVYNEQFF.

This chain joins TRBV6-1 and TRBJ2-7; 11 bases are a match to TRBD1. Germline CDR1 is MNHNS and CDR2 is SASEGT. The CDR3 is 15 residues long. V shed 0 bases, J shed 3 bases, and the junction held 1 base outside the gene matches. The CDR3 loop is CASSEAGQGGYEQYF. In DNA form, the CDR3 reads TGTGCCAGCAGTGAAGCGGGACAGGGGGGCTACGAGCAGTACTTC.

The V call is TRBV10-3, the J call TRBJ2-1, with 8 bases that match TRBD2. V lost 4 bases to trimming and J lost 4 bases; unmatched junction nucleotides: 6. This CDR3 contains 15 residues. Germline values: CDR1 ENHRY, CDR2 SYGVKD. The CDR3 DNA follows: TGTGCCATCAGTGCGGTAGCGGGGAGTTACAATGAGCAGTTCTTC. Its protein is CAISAVAGSYNEQFF.

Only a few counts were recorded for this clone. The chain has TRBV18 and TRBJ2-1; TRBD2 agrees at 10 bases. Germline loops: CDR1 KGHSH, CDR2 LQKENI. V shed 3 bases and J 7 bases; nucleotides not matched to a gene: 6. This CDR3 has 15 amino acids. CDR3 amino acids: CASSPGASGGNEQFF. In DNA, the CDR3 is TGTGCCAGCTCACCCGGGGCTAGCGGGGGAAATGAGCAGTTCTTC.

CDR3 sequence reads: CAASVAGARNEQFF. CDR3 DNA: TGTGCCGCCTCGGTAGCGGGGGCTAGAAATGAGCAGTTCTTC. This chain uses TRBV28 with TRBJ2-1; 9 bases line up with TRBD2. V shed 11 bases and J 7 bases; nucleotides not matched to a gene: 12. Germline CDR1 is MDHEN and CDR2 is SYDVKM. The CDR3 is 14 residues long.

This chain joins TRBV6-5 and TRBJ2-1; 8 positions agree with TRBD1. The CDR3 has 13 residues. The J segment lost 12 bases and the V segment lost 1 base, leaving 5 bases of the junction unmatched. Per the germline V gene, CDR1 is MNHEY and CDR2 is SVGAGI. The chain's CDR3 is CASSYFGQGRQFF. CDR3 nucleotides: TGTGCCAGCAGTTACTTCGGACAGGGACGGCAGTTCTTC.

CDR3 amino acids: CASSAKREAGANVLTF. As DNA, the CDR3 is TGCGCCAGCAGCGCGAAGAGAGAGGCCGGGGCCAACGTCCTGACTTTC. The chain has TRBV23-1 and TRBJ2-6; D unclear. TRBV23-1 is an ORF for which the function is uncertain. The CDR3 sequence is 16 residues long. V was clipped by 6 bases and J by 4 bases, with 16 bases between them.

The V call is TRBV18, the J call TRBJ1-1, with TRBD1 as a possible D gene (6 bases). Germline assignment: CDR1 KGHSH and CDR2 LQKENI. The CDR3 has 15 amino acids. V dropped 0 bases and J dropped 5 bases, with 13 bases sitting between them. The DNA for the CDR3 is TGTGCCAGCTCACCACCGGGGGGGGGCCTGACTGAAGCTTTCTTT. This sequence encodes CASSPPGGGLTEAFF.

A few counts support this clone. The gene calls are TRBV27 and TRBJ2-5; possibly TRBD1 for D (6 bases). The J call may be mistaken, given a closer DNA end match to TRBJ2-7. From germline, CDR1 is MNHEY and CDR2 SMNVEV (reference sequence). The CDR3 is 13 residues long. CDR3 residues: CASSLAQGSEQYF. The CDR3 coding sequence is TGTGCCAGCAGTTTGGCCCAGGGGAGCGAGCAGTACTTC.

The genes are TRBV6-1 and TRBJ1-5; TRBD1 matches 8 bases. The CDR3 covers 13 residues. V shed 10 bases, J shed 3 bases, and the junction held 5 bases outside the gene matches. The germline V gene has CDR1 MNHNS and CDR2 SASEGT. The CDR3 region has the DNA TGTGCCACCCAGACAGGGGCCAATCAGCCCCAGCATTTT. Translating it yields CATQTGANQPQHF.

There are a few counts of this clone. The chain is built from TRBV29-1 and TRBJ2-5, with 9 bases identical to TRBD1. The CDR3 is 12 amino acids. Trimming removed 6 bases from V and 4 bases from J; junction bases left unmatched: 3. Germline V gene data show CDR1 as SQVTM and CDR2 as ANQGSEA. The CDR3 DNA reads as TGCAGCGTGCGACAGGGGGGAGAGACCCAGTACTTC. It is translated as CSVRQGGETQYF.

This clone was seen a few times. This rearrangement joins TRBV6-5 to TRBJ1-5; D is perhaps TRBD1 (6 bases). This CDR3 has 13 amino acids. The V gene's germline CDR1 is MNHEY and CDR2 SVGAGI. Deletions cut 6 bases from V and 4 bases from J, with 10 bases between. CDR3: CASRPQGNQPQHF. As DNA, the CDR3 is TGTGCCAGCAGACCTCAGGGGAATCAGCCCCAGCATTTT.

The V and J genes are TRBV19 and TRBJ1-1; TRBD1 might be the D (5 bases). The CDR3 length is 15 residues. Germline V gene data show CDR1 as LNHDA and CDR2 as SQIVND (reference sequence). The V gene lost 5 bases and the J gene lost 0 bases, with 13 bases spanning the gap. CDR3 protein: CASSEPTVLNTEAFF. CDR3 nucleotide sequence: TGTGCCAGTAGTGAACCGACAGTTCTGAACACTGAAGCTTTCTTT.

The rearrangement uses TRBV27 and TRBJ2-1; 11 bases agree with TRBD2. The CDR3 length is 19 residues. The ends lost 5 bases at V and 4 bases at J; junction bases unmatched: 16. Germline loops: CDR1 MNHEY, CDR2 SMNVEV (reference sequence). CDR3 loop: CASSAGGLAGGNPYNEQFF. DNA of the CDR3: TGTGCCAGCAGTGCCGGAGGACTAGCGGGTGGCAATCCATACAATGAGCAGTTCTTC.